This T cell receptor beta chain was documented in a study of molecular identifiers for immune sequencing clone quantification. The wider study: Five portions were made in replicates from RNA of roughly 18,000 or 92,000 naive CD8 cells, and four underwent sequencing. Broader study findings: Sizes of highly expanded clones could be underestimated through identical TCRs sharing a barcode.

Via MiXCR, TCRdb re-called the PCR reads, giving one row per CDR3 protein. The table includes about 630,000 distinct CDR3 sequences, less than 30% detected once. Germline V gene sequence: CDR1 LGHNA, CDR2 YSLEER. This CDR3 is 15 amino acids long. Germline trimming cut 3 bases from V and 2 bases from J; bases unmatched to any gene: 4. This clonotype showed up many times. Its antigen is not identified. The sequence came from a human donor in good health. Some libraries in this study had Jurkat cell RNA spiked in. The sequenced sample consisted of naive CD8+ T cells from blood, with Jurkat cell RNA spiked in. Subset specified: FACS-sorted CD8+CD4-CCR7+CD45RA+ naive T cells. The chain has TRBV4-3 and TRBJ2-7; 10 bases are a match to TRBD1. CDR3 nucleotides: TGCGCCAGCAGCCATACCGGGACAGGGGCCTACGAGCAGTACTTC. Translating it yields CASSHTGTGAYEQYF.